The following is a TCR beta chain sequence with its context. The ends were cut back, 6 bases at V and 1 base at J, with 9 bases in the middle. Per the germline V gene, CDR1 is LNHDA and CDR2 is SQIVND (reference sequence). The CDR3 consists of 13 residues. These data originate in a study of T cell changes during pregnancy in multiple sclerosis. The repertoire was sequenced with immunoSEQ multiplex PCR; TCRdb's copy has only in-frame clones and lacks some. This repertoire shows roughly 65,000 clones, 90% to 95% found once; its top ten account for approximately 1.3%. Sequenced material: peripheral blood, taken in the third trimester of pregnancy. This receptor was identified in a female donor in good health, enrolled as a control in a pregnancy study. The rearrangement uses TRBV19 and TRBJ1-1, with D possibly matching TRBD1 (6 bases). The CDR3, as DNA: TGTGCCAGTAGGATACAGGGGAACACTGAAGCTTTCTTT. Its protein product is CASRIQGNTEAFF.